Each of the 8 T cell receptor beta chains below was sequenced from the same sample in a study of post-analysis software for immune sequencing data. Points from the study as a whole: TRBV5-6, TRBV5-1 and TRBV20-1 belonged to a set of about 5 TRBV segments that were more frequent in patients than controls.

The library was made from cDNA and included unique molecular identifiers. TCRdb ran MiXCR on the PCR reads and lists one entry per CDR3 protein. Seen here are hundreds of thousands of distinct CDR3 sequences, 35% to 45% observed once, and the top ten hold about 7.6%. These receptors are not linked to any known antigen. The sequenced material came from blood. The receptors originated from a girl aged 2-10 years with multiple sclerosis.

This chain uses TRBV7-2 with TRBJ2-5, with TRBD1 matching over 7 bases. TRBJ2-7 matches the DNA end more closely, so the J call is doubtful. Germline loops: CDR1 SGHTA, CDR2 FQGNSA. The CDR3 consists of 15 residues. The CDR3 coding sequence is TGTGCCAGCAGCTCCGGGGACAGTCCTTCGAACGAGCAGTACTTC. Protein: CASSSGDSPSNEQYF.

The chain couples TRBV20-1 to TRBJ2-5; 10 bases align to TRBD2. The DNA end is a closer match to TRBJ2-7, so the J assignment may be wrong. CDR1 is DFQATT and CDR2 is SNEGSKA in the germline V gene (reference sequence). The CDR3 sequence is 17 residues long. CDR3 residues: CSAKELAGGSSFYEQYF. CDR3 DNA: TGCAGTGCTAAAGAGTTAGCGGGAGGATCCTCTTTCTACGAGCAGTACTTC.

The V call is TRBV20-1, the J call TRBJ2-7, with 9 nucleotides matching TRBD2. V gave up 5 bases and J gave up 4 bases; unmatched junction bases: 3. Per the germline V gene, CDR1 is DFQATT and CDR2 is SNEGSKA (reference sequence). The CDR3 is made up of 12 amino acids. CDR3: CSALAGLYEQYF. The CDR3 DNA is TGCAGTGCTCTAGCGGGGTTATACGAGCAGTACTTC.

The chain links TRBV2 to TRBJ1-5; no reliable D call. The germline V gene has CDR1 SNHLY and CDR2 FYNNEI. V was shortened by 6 bases and J by 7 bases, with 13 bases between the two germline ends. The CDR3 runs 13 residues. The CDR3 region has the DNA TGTGCCAGCAGCCCTTATGGAGGACAGCCCCAGCATTTT. Translated: CASSPYGGQPQHF.

The V gene is TRBV19, the J gene TRBJ1-2; D is ambiguous. Trimming removed 7 bases at V and 0 bases at J, with 18 bases between. The CDR3 is made up of 16 amino acids. Germline loops: CDR1 LNHDA, CDR2 SQIVND (reference sequence). CDR3 in amino acids: CASKPLSTLANYGYTF. The CDR3 DNA reads as TGTGCCAGTAAGCCGTTGTCGACACTAGCTAACTATGGCTACACCTTC.

The V call is TRBV7-3, the J call TRBJ2-5; TRBD1 or TRBD2 may be the D gene (5 bases each). Trimming pared 5 bases from V and 8 bases from J, leaving 15 bases between. This CDR3 has 13 amino acids. Germline CDR1 reads SGHTA; CDR2 reads FQGTGA. Here the CDR3 reads CASSLDYRGTQYF. The CDR3 nucleotides are TGTGCCAGCAGCCTTGACTACCGGGGCACCCAGTACTTC.

This clonotype was observed a handful of times. The genes are TRBV6-4 and TRBJ2-3, with D hard to call. The CDR3 has 15 amino acids. Trimming removed 3 bases at V and 1 base at J, with 11 bases between. In germline, CDR1 is MRHNA, CDR2 SNTAGT. This CDR3 is CASSESPRRTDTQYF. DNA of the CDR3: TGTGCCAGCAGTGAGTCCCCCAGACGCACAGATACGCAGTATTTT.

This clonotype was seen a handful of times. This chain connects TRBV7-9 to TRBJ2-3; 11 bases agree with TRBD1. Germline CDR1 reads SEHNR; CDR2 reads FQNEAQ (reference sequence). CDR3 size: 16 residues. Unmatched junction bases numbered 8, after V lost 5 bases and J lost 4 bases. DNA of the CDR3: TGTGCCAGCAGCATCCGGGACAGGGGGTTTGCAGATACGCAGTATTTT. This gives the protein CASSIRDRGFADTQYF.